The 8 T cell receptor beta chains below were found in one sample sequenced in a study of post-analysis software for immune sequencing data. Unique molecular identifiers were built into the TCR beta cDNA libraries. TCRdb reprocessed the PCR reads with MiXCR, giving one entry per CDR3 protein. The table lists some 700,000 distinct CDR3 sequences, approximately 59% of them singletons. Study results and limitations: Relative to controls, patients had a few TRBV segments at higher frequency, with TRBV5-6, TRBV5-1 and TRBV20-1 among these.

No antigens are known for them. The sample consisted of blood. The receptors here all came from a girl aged 2-10 years with multiple sclerosis.

The table lists this clonotype with a few counts. The rearrangement uses TRBV27 and TRBJ1-5; the D is unclear. This CDR3 spans 17 amino acids. Trimming removed 2 bases at V and 5 bases at J, with 19 bases between. Germline values: CDR1 MNHEY, CDR2 SMNVEV (reference sequence). CDR3 DNA: TGTGCCAGCAGTTTAACCTGGAGACGGGCGGGAGATCAGCCCCAGCATTTT. Its translation: CASSLTWRRAGDQPQHF.

The genes are TRBV29-1 and TRBJ1-2; D is unclear. Germline CDR1 SQVTM, CDR2 ANQGSEA. The CDR3 runs 13 residues. V was clipped by 0 bases and J by 5 bases, with 10 bases between them. CDR3 amino acids: CSVEDGRTYGYTF. For the CDR3, the DNA is TGCAGCGTTGAAGATGGACGGACTTATGGCTACACCTTC. The full variable domain, in which reference TRBV29-1 and TRBJ1-2 provide the parts outside the CDR3, is SAVISQKPSRDICQRGTSLTIQCQVDSQVTMMFWYRQQPGQSLTLIATANQGSEATYESGFVIDKFPISRPNLTFSTLTVSNMSPEDSSIYLCSVEDGRTYGYTFGSGTRLTVV.

This chain connects TRBV29-1 to TRBJ2-5; 10 nucleotides match TRBD2. With V trimmed by 8 bases and J by 4 bases, 7 bases remained unmatched. The CDR3 consists of 13 residues. The germline V gene encodes CDR1 SQVTM and CDR2 ANQGSEA. The CDR3 loop is CSWGLAGVETQYF. The CDR3 nucleotides are TGCAGCTGGGGGCTAGCGGGAGTAGAGACCCAGTACTTC.

The chain has TRBV11-2 and TRBJ2-6; perhaps TRBD1 as D (6 bases). The CDR3 is made up of 18 amino acids. The germline V gene has CDR1 SGHAT and CDR2 FQNNGV. V was clipped by 3 bases and J by 0 bases, with 15 bases between them. The CDR3, as DNA: TGTGCCAGCAGCTTTTTTACAGGGATAAGCTCTGGGGCCAACGTCCTGACTTTC. Protein product: CASSFFTGISSGANVLTF.

J is TRBJ1-1 and V is TRBV27, with D uncertain. The germline CDR1 and CDR2 sequences are MNHEY and SMNVEV (reference sequence). There are 14 residues in the CDR3. V lost 0 bases to trimming and J lost 3 bases, with 8 bases between them. The CDR3 region has the DNA TGTGCCAGCAGTTTATCGGTGACCCACACTGAAGCTTTCTTT. Amino acid sequence: CASSLSVTHTEAFF.

The gene calls are TRBV5-1 and TRBJ2-7, with 12 positions matching TRBD2. The CDR3 extends over 17 amino acids. The junction had 6 bases not matched to a gene; V was cut back by 0 bases and J by 2 bases. From germline, CDR1 is SGHRS and CDR2 YFSETQ. CDR3 DNA: TGCGCCAGCAGCTTGGAGTTTGGACTAGCGGGAACCTACGAGCAGTACTTC. Translating it yields CASSLEFGLAGTYEQYF. The variable domain in full, with the rest retrieved from reference TRBV5-1 and TRBJ2-7, is KAGVTQTPRYLIKTRGQQVTLSCSPISGHRSVSWYQQTPGQGLQFLFEYFSETQRNKGNFPGRFSGRQFSNSRSEMNVSTLELGDSALYLCASSLEFGLAGTYEQYFGPGTRLTVT.

The chain employs TRBV5-1 and TRBJ2-3; 9 bases align to TRBD1. This CDR3 has 14 residues. Unmatched junction bases numbered 7, after V lost 5 bases and J lost 6 bases. The V gene's germline CDR1 is SGHRS and CDR2 YFSETQ. This chain's CDR3 is CASRWDRASDTQYF. The CDR3 region has the DNA TGCGCCAGCAGATGGGACAGGGCGTCGGATACGCAGTATTTT.

This rearrangement joins TRBV6-6 to TRBJ2-3; 10 bases match TRBD2. Germline loops: CDR1 MNHNY, CDR2 SVGAGI (reference sequence). This CDR3 contains 15 residues. Trimming at V came to 6 bases and at J to 4 bases, leaving 7 bases not matched to a gene. Here the CDR3 reads CASSPFGTSADTQYF. The CDR3, as DNA: TGTGCCAGCAGCCCGTTCGGGACTAGCGCAGATACGCAGTATTTT.